These T cell receptor beta chains were read from a single sample in a study of blood T cells in healthy people across ages. Via MiXCR, TCRdb re-called the 5' RACE reads, giving one row per CDR3 protein. The sample yields under 1,000,000 distinct CDR3 sequences, under 40% seen once. Sequences were obtained from blood. The receptors were sampled from a man between 18 and 35 years old in good health. Both conserved end residues are part of each CDR3. The D gene is left open where the match is weak. Clone size is shown for a subset of rows, as once, few, many or a class of expanded clone.

j_call clone_size d_call v_call cdr3_nt cdr3_aa
TRBJ2-5 NA NA TRBV6-6 TGTGCCAGCAGTCCCCGGGACACCAACAATGAGCAGTACTTC CASSPRDTNNEQYF
TRBJ2-1 NA NA TRBV7-3 TGTGCCAGCAGCTTAGACCGGGCAGGAAGTTCCTACAATGAGCAGTTCTTC CASSLDRAGSSYNEQFF
TRBJ1-5 NA NA TRBV6-5 TGTGCCAGCAGCTACAGTGGGGGAAATGGGCAGCCCCAGCATTTT CASSYSGGNGQPQHF
TRBJ2-3 few NA TRBV5-8 TGTGCCAGCAGCTTTCACGGAGAAAACACAGATACGCAGTATTTT CASSFHGENTDTQYF
TRBJ2-1 few NA TRBV6-2/TRBV6-3 TGTGCCACCGAAGCCGTCGGGAAAGGATCCTACAATGAGCAGTTCTTC CATEAVGKGSYNEQFF
TRBJ1-5 NA NA TRBV20-1 TGCAGTGCTAGGCCCACGAGAAATCAGCCCCAGCATTTT CSARPTRNQPQHF
TRBJ2-3 NA NA TRBV11-2 TGTGCCAGCAGACGACCAGGGGAAACAGATACGCAGTATTTT CASRRPGETDTQYF
TRBJ2-7 NA NA TRBV15 TGTGCCACCAGCAGAGATTCGCCCTGGAGGGAGGAGACCTACGAGCAGTACTTC CATSRDSPWREETYEQYF
TRBJ2-3 NA TRBD2 TRBV20-1 TGCAGTGCTAGTGCTCTAGCGGGGGTGTCAGCTACGCAGTATTTT CSASALAGVSATQYF
TRBJ1-1 NA TRBD1 TRBV12-3/TRBV12-4 TGTGCCAGCAGTAAAGACAGGGTTCAGAACACTGAAGCTTTCTTT CASSKDRVQNTEAFF
TRBJ2-1 few NA TRBV12-3/TRBV12-4 TGTGCCAGCAGTCCCCTGGGTGATGAGCAGTTCTTC CASSPLGDEQFF
TRBJ2-5 NA TRBD2 TRBV3-1 TGTGCCAGCAGCCAAGATAAGAGCGGGGGGGCCTTTTCACGTCAAGAGACCCAGTACTTC CASSQDKSGGAFSRQETQYF
TRBJ1-1 few NA TRBV29-1 TGCAGCGTGGGAATTACAGGGATGGGGACTGAAGCTTTCTTT CSVGITGMGTEAFF
TRBJ1-1 few NA TRBV4-1 TGCGCCAGCAGCCAAGATAATGGAGGGATTACTGAAGCTTTCTTT CASSQDNGGITEAFF
TRBJ2-4 NA NA TRBV29-1 TGCAGCGCCACAGAGGCGGATGAGCAGTACTTC CSATEADEQYF
TRBJ2-5 many TRBD1 TRBV28 TGTGCCAGCAGTGATAGGGACAGGTCCCAAGAGACCCAGTACTTC CASSDRDRSQETQYF
TRBJ2-3 NA NA TRBV10-2 TGCGCCAGCAGTGGGGGAGGGGGCGCGTATACGCAGTATTTT CASSGGGGAYTQYF
TRBJ2-1 NA TRBD2 TRBV4-3 TGCGCCAGCAGCCACGACGGGACTAGGCACAATGAGCAGTTCTTC CASSHDGTRHNEQFF
TRBJ2-5 few NA TRBV4-1 TGCGCCAGCAGTCCCACGGCCTTAACGAAGACCCAGTACTTC CASSPTALTKTQYF
TRBJ2-7 NA NA TRBV20-1 TGCAGTGCCCTCGAGGGCGAGCAGTACTTC CSALEGEQYF
TRBJ2-3 NA NA TRBV12-3/TRBV12-4 TGTGCCAGCAACCACAGGGCCCCCGTCACAGATACGCAGTATTTT CASNHRAPVTDTQYF
TRBJ2-1 many TRBD1 TRBV5-1 TGCGCCAGCAGCTTGGGGGACAGAACCCTCGGCAATGAGCAGTTCTTC CASSLGDRTLGNEQFF
TRBJ1-2 NA NA TRBV2 TGTGCCAGCAGTGCACAGGGTATGGGCTATGGCTACACCTTC CASSAQGMGYGYTF
TRBJ2-7 NA NA TRBV20-1 TGCAGTGCTATACAGTTTTGGGGCTACAATGAGCAGTACTTC CSAIQFWGYNEQYF
TRBJ2-1 few TRBD2 TRBV29-1 TGCAGCTTTCCTGGGGGGGGAGGCGGAATTGGAGAGCAGTTCTTC CSFPGGGGGIGEQFF
TRBJ2-3 few NA TRBV6-6 TGTGCCAGCAGTTCCCCAGGGAGAGGGACAGATACGCAGTATTTT CASSSPGRGTDTQYF
TRBJ2-2 NA TRBD1 TRBV4-1 TGCGCCAGCAGCCACCACTTACAGGGGTCCGGGGAGCTGTTTTTT CASSHHLQGSGELFF
TRBJ2-3 NA TRBD2 TRBV5-1 TGCGCCAGCAGATCTAGCGGGACGACAGATACGCAGTATTTT CASRSSGTTDTQYF
TRBJ2-3 NA TRBD2 TRBV12-3/TRBV12-4 TGTGCCAGCGGGACTAGCGGGGGGGACACAGATACGCAGTATTTT CASGTSGGDTDTQYF
TRBJ1-6 NA NA TRBV5-1 TGCGCCAGCAGCCCCGAAAGAGGATCACCCCCCCACTTT CASSPERGSPPHF
TRBJ2-7 NA NA TRBV25-1 TGTGCCAGCAGTGAAACAAAGTACGAGCAGTACTTC CASSETKYEQYF
TRBJ1-2 many NA TRBV7-9 TGTGCCAGCAGCCCCCCGGTTCTTTTGGGCTACACCTTC CASSPPVLLGYTF
TRBJ2-7 few NA TRBV12-3/TRBV12-4 TGTGCCAGCGGGCTTCGCTGGGACTACGAGCAGTACTTC CASGLRWDYEQYF
TRBJ1-2 NA TRBD1 TRBV20-1 TGCAGTGCTGGAGGACTTCAGGGGGCAGGGGGCTACACCTTC CSAGGLQGAGGYTF
TRBJ1-2 many NA TRBV5-1 TGCGCCAGCAGCTTCCATGTAATCAGAGACTATGGCTACACCTTC CASSFHVIRDYGYTF
TRBJ1-1 once NA TRBV19 TGTGCCAGTAGTCTTACAGGCCTACACACTGAAGCTTTCTTT CASSLTGLHTEAFF
TRBJ1-4 few NA TRBV4-1 TGCGCCAGCAGCCAGAAACAGGGAGCTAATGAAAAACTGTTTTTT CASSQKQGANEKLFF
TRBJ2-5 few NA TRBV7-9 TGTGCCAGCAGCTTTGGCAGTTACCAAGAGACCCAGTACTTC CASSFGSYQETQYF
TRBJ1-6 NA NA TRBV10-3 TGTGCCATCAGTGAGTCGATCGAATGGCGGAAATTAAGTAATTCACCCCCCCACTTT CAISESIEWRKLSNSPPHF
TRBJ2-7 NA NA TRBV27 TGTGCCAGCAGTTTACGGCCGTCGGCCTACGAGCAGTACTTC CASSLRPSAYEQYF
TRBJ1-6 few NA TRBV20-1 TGCAGTGCTTCCAGAGGAGGATTCTTTGACGTTGATTCACCCCCCCACTTT CSASRGGFFDVDSPPHF
TRBJ1-5 NA NA TRBV12-3/TRBV12-4 TGTGCCAGCAGTTTAATTTCCGGCAAGCAGCCCCAGCATTTT CASSLISGKQPQHF
TRBJ2-5 many TRBD1 TRBV5-1 TGCGCCAGCAGCTCAGGGACAGGGATCCAAGAGACCCAGTACTTC CASSSGTGIQETQYF
TRBJ1-4 NA TRBD1 TRBV20-1 TGCAGTGCTTCTAACCAGGGGGAAGATGAAAAACTGTTTTTT CSASNQGEDEKLFF
TRBJ1-5 few NA TRBV7-6 TGTGCCAGCAGCTTAAGTGGGGGGGGTGGACAGCCCCAGCATTTT CASSLSGGGGQPQHF
TRBJ1-4 NA NA TRBV4-1 TGCGCCAGCAGTGTAACAGGGAACGAAAAACTGCTTTTT CASSVTGNEKLLF
TRBJ2-5 NA NA TRBV5-1 TGCGCCAGCAGCTTGGGAGAAGCGACCCAGTACTTC CASSLGEATQYF
TRBJ2-5 NA NA TRBV27 TGTGCCAGCAGTTTCCGGGGAGATGAGCAGTACTTC CASSFRGDEQYF
TRBJ2-7 NA NA TRBV30 TGTGCCTGGAGTGTCTCGGCCGCTAGCTCCTACGAGCAGTACTTC CAWSVSAASSYEQYF
TRBJ2-2 NA NA TRBV7-9 TGTGCCAGCAGCTTTGCGACCGGGGAGCTGTTTTTT CASSFATGELFF
TRBJ2-7 few NA TRBV18 TGTGCCAGCTCAACGGTTCCCGCCTACGAGCAGTACTTC CASSTVPAYEQYF
TRBJ2-5 many NA TRBV7-2 TGTGCCAGCAGCTACACAGAAGAAGAGACCCAGTACTTC CASSYTEEETQYF
TRBJ2-3 NA NA TRBV12-3/TRBV12-4 TGTGCCAGCAGTTTAGGGGGGAGTCCAGATACGGAATATTTT CASSLGGSPDTEYF
TRBJ2-1 NA NA TRBV12-3/TRBV12-4 TGTGCCAGCAGTCTTGGATTGGTAGATGGGGAGTTCTTC CASSLGLVDGEFF
TRBJ1-6 few NA TRBV12-3/TRBV12-4 TGTGCCAGCAACACGGGACAAGGAGATTCACCCCTCCACTTT CASNTGQGDSPLHF